A selection of T cell receptor beta chains follows, all from one sample in a study of cytomegalovirus exposure and HLA in healthy donors. Sequencing was performed with immunoSEQ multiplex PCR; in TCRdb, only in-frame clones are kept and a portion is missing. The sample contains 170,000 or so clones, about 80% of which appear only once. Sequencing input: PBMCs. The origin of the receptors is a boy aged 10-17 years in good health and CMV-seronegative. Each CDR3 is given without its conserved first and last residue. Each record gives: J gene, V gene, CDR3 protein.

J: TRBJ2-7; V: TRBV29-1; CDR3: SVEDYEQY
J: TRBJ2-7; V: TRBV27; CDR3: ASSPQEGLPYEQY
J: TRBJ1-3; V: TRBV19; CDR3: ATFGRGGNTIY
J: TRBJ2-3; V: TRBV5-1; CDR3: ASSAGGTTSTDTQY
J: TRBJ1-1; V: TRBV19; CDR3: ASSIGQGRFYSNTEAF
J: TRBJ2-2; V: TRBV7-6; CDR3: ASSASTGTGELF
J: TRBJ1-2; V: TRBV27; CDR3: ASSLRGSGTGRSYGYT
J: TRBJ1-4; V: TRBV11-2; CDR3: ASSLVRQGGEKLF
J: TRBJ1-2; V: TRBV4-1; CDR3: ASSQEPGQNYGYT
J: TRBJ1-3; V: TRBV7-3; CDR3: ASSPGPGRGLAGNTIY
J: TRBJ1-2; V: TRBV10-2; CDR3: ASSEPGVNYGYT
J: TRBJ2-5; V: TRBV11-3; CDR3: ASSLGAGKTQY
J: TRBJ1-1; V: TRBV20-1; CDR3: SAGVRGKAF
J: TRBJ2-7; V: TRBV10-3; CDR3: AIKGTGDSLEQY
J: TRBJ2-1; V: TRBV19; CDR3: ASTFGNYEQF
J: TRBJ1-1; V: TRBV19; CDR3: ASSILTGGRGAF
J: TRBJ2-2; V: TRBV7-3; CDR3: ASSPSGGAGELF
J: TRBJ1-1; V: TRBV9; CDR3: ASNIAGINTEAF
J: TRBJ1-1; V: TRBV29-1; CDR3: SGDRRLDTEAF
J: TRBJ2-2; V: TRBV7-9; CDR3: ASSFRGYTGELF
J: TRBJ1-2; V: TRBV19; CDR3: ASKFDRSHNYGYT
J: TRBJ2-7; V: TRBV6-8; CDR3: ASGWGTSIHEQY
J: TRBJ1-2; V: TRBV25-1; CDR3: ASSEYAGGQGYT
J: TRBJ2-1; V: TRBV10-3; CDR3: AIGASGILNEQF
J: TRBJ2-1; V: TRBV7-2; CDR3: ASSSGPLVGEQF
J: TRBJ2-7; V: TRBV6-6; CDR3: ASISDIQGIEQY
J: TRBJ1-2; V: TRBV7-2; CDR3: ASSLGLDRFYGYT
J: TRBJ1-1; V: TRBV19; CDR3: ASTKRQGETEAF
J: TRBJ1-1; V: TRBV7-9; CDR3: ASSLSGTGQAF
J: TRBJ1-1; V: TRBV2; CDR3: ASSEPRGQHTEAF
J: TRBJ1-1; V: TRBV10-3; CDR3: AISEGLGQGAWGAFVAF
J: TRBJ2-2; V: TRBV30; CDR3: AWSSAGANTGELF
J: TRBJ1-1; V: TRBV7-3; CDR3: ASSPGFSNTEAF
J: TRBJ1-1; V: TRBV2; CDR3: ASSETQGSNMNTEAF
J: TRBJ2-1; V: TRBV11-3; CDR3: ASSLVPSGRTEQF
J: TRBJ2-2; V: TRBV7-2; CDR3: ASSSHRTGGSGELF
J: TRBJ2-7; V: TRBV5-1; CDR3: ASSLEAGGPPKYEQY
J: TRBJ2-1; V: TRBV7-2; CDR3: ASSPSGAGGSYNEQF
J: TRBJ2-2; V: TRBV19; CDR3: ASTGGARNTGELF
J: TRBJ1-1; V: TRBV19; CDR3: ASQGGNEAF
J: TRBJ2-3; V: TRBV5-4; CDR3: ASGSGMTSTDTQY
J: TRBJ2-3; V: TRBV6-4; CDR3: ASSVGSLASTDTQY